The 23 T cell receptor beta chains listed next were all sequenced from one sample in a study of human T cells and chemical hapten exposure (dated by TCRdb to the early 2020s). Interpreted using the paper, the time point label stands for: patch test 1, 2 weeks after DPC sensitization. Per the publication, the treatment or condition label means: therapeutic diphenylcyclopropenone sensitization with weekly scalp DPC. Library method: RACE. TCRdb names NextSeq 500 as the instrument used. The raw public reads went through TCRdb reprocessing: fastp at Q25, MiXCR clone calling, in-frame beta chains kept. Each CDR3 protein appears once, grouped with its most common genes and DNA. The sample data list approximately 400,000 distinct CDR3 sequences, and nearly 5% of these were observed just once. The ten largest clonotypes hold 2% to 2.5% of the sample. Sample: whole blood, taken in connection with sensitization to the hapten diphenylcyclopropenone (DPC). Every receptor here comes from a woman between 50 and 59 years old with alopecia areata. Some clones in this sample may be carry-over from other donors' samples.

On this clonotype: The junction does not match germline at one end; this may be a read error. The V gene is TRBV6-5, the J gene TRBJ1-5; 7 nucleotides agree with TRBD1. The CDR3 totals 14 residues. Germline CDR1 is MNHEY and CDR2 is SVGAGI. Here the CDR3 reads CASSRTGEGQHQHF. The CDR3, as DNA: TGTGCCAGCAGCCGTACAGGGGAGGGTCAGCACCAGCATTTT.

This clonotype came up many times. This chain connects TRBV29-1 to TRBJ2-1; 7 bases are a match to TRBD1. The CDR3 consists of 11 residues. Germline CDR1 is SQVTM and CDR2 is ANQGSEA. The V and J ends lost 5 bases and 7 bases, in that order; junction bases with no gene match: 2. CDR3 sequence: CSVPRGNEQFF. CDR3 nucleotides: TGCAGCGTTCCCAGGGGGAATGAGCAGTTCTTC.

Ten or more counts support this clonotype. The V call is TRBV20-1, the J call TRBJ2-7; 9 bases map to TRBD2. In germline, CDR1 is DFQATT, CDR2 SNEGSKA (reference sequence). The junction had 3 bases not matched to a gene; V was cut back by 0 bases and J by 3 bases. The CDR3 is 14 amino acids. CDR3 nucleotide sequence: TGCAGTGCTAGAGATGTAGCGGGGGACTACGAGCAGTACTTC. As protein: CSARDVAGDYEQYF.

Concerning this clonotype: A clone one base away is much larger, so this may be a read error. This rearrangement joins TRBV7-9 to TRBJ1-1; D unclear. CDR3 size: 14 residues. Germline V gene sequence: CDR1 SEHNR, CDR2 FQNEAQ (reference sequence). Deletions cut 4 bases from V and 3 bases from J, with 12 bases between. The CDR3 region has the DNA TGTGCCAGCAGCTCCGGGAAAGAGTACACTGAAGCTTTCTTT. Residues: CASSSGKEYTEAFF.

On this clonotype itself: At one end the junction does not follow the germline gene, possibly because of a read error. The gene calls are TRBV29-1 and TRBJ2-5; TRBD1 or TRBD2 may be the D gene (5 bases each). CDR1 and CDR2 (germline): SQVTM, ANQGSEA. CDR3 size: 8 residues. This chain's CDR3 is CSVGTQNF. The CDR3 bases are TGCAGCGTCGGGACCCAAAACTTC.

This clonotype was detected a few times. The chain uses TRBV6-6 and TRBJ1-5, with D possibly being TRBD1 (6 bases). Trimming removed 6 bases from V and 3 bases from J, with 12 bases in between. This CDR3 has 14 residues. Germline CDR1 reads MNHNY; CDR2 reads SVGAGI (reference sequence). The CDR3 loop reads CASSRRTDNQPQHF. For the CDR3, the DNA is TGTGCCAGCAGCCGAAGGACAGACAATCAGCCCCAGCATTTT.

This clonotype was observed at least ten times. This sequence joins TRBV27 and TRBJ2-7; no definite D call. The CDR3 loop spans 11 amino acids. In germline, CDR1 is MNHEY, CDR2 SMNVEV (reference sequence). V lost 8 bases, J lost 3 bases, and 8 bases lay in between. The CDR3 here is CASATGYEQYF. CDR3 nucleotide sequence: TGTGCCAGCGCTACGGGCTACGAGCAGTACTTC.

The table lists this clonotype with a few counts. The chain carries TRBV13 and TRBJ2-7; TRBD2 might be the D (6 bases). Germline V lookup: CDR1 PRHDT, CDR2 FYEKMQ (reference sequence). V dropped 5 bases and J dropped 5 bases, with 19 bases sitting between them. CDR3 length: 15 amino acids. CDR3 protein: CASSPGDGPVHEQYF. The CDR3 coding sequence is TGTGCCAGCAGCCCGGGGGACGGTCCAGTTCACGAGCAGTACTTC.

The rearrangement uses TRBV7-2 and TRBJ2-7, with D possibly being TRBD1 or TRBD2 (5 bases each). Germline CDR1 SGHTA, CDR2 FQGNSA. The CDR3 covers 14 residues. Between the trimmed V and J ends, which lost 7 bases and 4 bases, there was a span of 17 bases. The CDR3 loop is CASTVEGLPYEQYF. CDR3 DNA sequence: TGTGCCAGCACCGTCGAGGGGCTACCATACGAGCAGTACTTC.

The CDR3 sequence: CASSPYDRGHEQYF. The CDR3 coding sequence is TGTGCCAGTAGTCCCTACGACAGGGGTCACGAGCAGTACTTC. This chain joins TRBV19 and TRBJ2-7; TRBD1 matches at 8 bases. The CDR3 totals 14 residues. The ends lost 5 bases at V and 5 bases at J; junction bases unmatched: 8. The V gene's germline CDR1 is LNHDA and CDR2 SQIVND (reference sequence).

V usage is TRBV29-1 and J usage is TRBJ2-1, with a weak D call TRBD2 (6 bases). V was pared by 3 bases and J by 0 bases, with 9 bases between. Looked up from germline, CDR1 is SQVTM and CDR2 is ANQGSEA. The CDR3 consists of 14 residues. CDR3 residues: CSVDRGNSYNEQFF. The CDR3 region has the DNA TGCAGCGTTGATCGGGGGAACTCCTACAATGAGCAGTTCTTC.

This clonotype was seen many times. The CDR3 DNA reads as TGTGCCAGCAGCTTAGAAGGACTCTCCTACAATGAGCAGTTCTTC. Its translation is CASSLEGLSYNEQFF. This chain joins TRBV7-2 and TRBJ2-1, with D perhaps TRBD2 (5 bases). V was cut by 1 base and J by 0 bases, with 7 bases left in between. CDR3 size: 15 residues. CDR1 is SGHTA and CDR2 is FQGNSA in the germline V gene.

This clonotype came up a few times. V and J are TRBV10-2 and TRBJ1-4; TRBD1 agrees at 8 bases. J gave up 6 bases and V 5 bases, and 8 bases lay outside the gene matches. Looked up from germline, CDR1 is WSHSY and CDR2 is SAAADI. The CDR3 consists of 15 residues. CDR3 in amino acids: CASSSRQGLHEKLFF. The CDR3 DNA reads TGCGCCAGCAGTTCTCGACAGGGGCTACATGAAAAACTGTTTTTT.

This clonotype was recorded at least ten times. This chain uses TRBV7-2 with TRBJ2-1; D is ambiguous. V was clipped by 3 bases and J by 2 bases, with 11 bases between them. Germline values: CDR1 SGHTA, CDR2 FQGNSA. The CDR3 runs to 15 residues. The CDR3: CASSFDFPPYNEQFF. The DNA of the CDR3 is TGTGCCAGCAGCTTCGACTTCCCTCCCTACAATGAGCAGTTCTTC. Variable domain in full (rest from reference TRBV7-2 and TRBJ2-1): GAGVSQSPSNKVTEKGKDVELRCDPISGHTALYWYRQSLGQGLEFLIYFQGNSAPDKSGLPSDRFSAERTGGSVSTLTIQRTQQEDSAVYLCASSFDFPPYNEQFFGPGTRLTVL.

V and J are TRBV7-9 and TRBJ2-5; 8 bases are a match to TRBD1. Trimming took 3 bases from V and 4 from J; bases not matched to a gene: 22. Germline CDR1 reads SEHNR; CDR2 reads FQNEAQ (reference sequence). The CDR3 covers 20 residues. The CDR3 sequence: CASSFAHPWGDRGALETQYF. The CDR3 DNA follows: TGTGCCAGCAGCTTCGCTCACCCCTGGGGAGACAGGGGCGCCTTAGAGACCCAGTACTTC. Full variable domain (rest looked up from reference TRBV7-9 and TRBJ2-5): DTGVSQNPRHKITKRGQNVTFRCDPISEHNRLYWYRQTLGQGPEFLTYFQNEAQLEKSRLLSDRFSAERPKGSFSTLEIQRTEQGDSAMYLCASSFAHPWGDRGALETQYFGPGTRLLVL.

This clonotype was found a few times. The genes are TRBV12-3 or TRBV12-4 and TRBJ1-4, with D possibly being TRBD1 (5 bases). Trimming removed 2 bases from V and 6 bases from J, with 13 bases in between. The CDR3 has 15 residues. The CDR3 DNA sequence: TGTGCCAGCAGTTTATGGGTAGGGACTGATGAAAAACTGTTTTTT. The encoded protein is CASSLWVGTDEKLFF.

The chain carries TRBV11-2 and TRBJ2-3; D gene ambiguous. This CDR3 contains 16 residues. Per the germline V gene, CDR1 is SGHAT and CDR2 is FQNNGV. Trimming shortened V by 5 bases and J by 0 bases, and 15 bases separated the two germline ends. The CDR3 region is CASSQNPTKSTDTQYF. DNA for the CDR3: TGTGCCAGCAGCCAGAACCCTACTAAAAGCACAGATACGCAGTATTTT.

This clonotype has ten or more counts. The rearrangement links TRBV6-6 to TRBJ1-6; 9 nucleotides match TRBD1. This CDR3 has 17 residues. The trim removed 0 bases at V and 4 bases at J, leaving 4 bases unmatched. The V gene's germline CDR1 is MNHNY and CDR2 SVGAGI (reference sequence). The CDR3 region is CASSYSTGGAYNSPLHF. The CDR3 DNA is TGTGCCAGCAGTTACTCAACAGGGGGCGCATATAATTCACCCCTCCACTTT.

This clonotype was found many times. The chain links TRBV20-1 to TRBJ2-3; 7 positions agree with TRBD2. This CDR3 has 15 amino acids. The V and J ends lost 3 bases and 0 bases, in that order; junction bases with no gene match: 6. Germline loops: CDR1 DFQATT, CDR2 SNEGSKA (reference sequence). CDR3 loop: CSASSLADSTDTQYF. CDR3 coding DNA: TGCAGTGCTAGTAGCCTAGCGGATAGCACAGATACGCAGTATTTT.

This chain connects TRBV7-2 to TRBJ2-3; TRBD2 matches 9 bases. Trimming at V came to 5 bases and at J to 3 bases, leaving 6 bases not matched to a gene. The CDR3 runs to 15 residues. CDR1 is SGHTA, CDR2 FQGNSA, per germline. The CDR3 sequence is CASSLQAGGTDTQYF. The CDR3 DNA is TGTGCCAGCAGCCTACAAGCGGGAGGAACAGATACGCAGTATTTT.

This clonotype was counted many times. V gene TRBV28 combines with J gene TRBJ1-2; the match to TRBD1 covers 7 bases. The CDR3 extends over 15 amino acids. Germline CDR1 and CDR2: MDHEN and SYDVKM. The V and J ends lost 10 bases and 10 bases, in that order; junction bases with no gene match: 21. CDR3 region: CATLENQPGQKVYTF. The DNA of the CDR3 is TGTGCCACCCTCGAGAACCAACCGGGACAGAAAGTCTACACCTTC.

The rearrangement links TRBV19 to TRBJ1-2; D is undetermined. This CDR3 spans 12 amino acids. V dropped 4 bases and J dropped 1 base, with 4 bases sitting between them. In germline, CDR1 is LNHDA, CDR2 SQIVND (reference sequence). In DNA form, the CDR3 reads TGTGCCAGTAGTACGATTAACTATGGCTACACCTTC. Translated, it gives CASSTINYGYTF.

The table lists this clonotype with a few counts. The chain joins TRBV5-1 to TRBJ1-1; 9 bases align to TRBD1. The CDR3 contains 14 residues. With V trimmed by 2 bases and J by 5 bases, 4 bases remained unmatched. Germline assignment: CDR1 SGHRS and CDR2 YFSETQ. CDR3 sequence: CASSLQGAVTEAFF. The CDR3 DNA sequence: TGCGCCAGCAGCTTACAGGGGGCGGTTACTGAAGCTTTCTTT.